This TCR beta chain was identified during a study of shared clonotypes between healthy human individuals. Across the study: The donors, two women and a few men, were aged 18 to 49. Three plates each covered CD4 naive and memory; CD8 naive two, CD8 memory one. Study outcomes and limitations: The authors expected sequencing depth to affect clonotype sharing among donors.

Points on this clone: Antigen: not known.

The method was immunoSEQ multiplex PCR; TCRdb's version includes in-frame clones alone and lacks a portion of them. The table lists about 1.1 million clones, 60% to 80% of them singletons, with almost 0.9% in the top ten. The CDR3 totals 14 residues. The germline V gene encodes CDR1 SGHAT and CDR2 FQNNGV. V was pared by 5 bases and J by 6 bases, with 4 bases of the junction left unmatched. The clonotype originates from a man aged 18 to 29 in good health. Some clones in this sample may be carry-over from other donors' samples. The chain recombines TRBV11-2 with TRBJ2-2, with 9 bases identical to TRBD1. Sequenced sample: memory CD4+ T cells from PBMCs. Subset meaning: CD45RA-negative fraction. The CDR3 loop is CASSIRDRAGELFF. CDR3 nucleotide sequence: TGTGCCAGCAGCATCCGGGACAGGGCCGGGGAGCTGTTTTTT.